This is a list of T cell receptor beta chains from one sample in a study of T-cell reconstitution after alpha-beta-depleted transplantation in children. TCRdb reprocessed the PCR reads via MiXCR and lists one record per CDR3 protein. The sample carries about 500,000 distinct CDR3 sequences, less than 35% recorded once. The input for sequencing was PBMCs from the stem cell graft donor, taken from the stem cell graft. The source is a human donor who donated a stem cell graft to a child with aplastic anemia. Both conserved end residues are part of each CDR3. The D gene is left open where the match is weak. Size tells how often a clone was seen (once, few, many) or the class of an expanded clone, and some rows leave it out.

>.|TRBV19|TRBJ2-4|17|.
TGTGCCAGTAGTATAGATTCGTTACTCTTGGGAGGAAACATTCAGTACTTC
CASSIDSLLLGGNIQYF
>.|TRBV29-1|TRBJ2-1|11|few
TGCAGCGTTGAGAGGTCCCGCATGCAGTTCTTC
CSVERSRMQFF
>.|TRBV29-1|TRBJ2-2|15|.
TGCAGCGTTGGACCGACAGAGTCGAACACCGGGGAGCTGTTTTTT
CSVGPTESNTGELFF
>.|TRBV7-9|TRBJ1-2|13|.
TGTGCCAGCAGCTTTGGGCCGCCAGATGGCTACACCTTC
CASSFGPPDGYTF
>.|TRBV20-1|TRBJ2-7|15|.
TGCAGTGCTAGTGCGCCACGGGGGAGCTCCTACGAGCAGTACTTC
CSASAPRGSSYEQYF
>TRBD1|TRBV20-1|TRBJ1-2|17|.
TGCTGTGCTAGAAGTCGACCCACCGGGACAGCCGGGGATGGCTACACCTTC
CCARSRPTGTAGDGYTF
>.|TRBV7-2|TRBJ2-3|13|.
TGTGCCAGCAGATCAGGGTCGGAAGATACGCAGTATTTT
CASRSGSEDTQYF
>.|TRBV15|TRBJ1-4|12|few
TGTGCCACCAGCAGTGGTATGGGGAAACTGTTTTTT
CATSSGMGKLFF
>.|TRBV20-1|TRBJ1-5|14|few
TGCAGTGCTAGACGGGGGAACGGCAATCAGCCCCAGCATTTT
CSARRGNGNQPQHF
>.|TRBV5-6|TRBJ1-5|13|few
TGTGCCAGCAGCTTGGGAGTACACGGGCCCCAGCATTTT
CASSLGVHGPQHF
>.|TRBV18|TRBJ2-5|12|few
TGTGCCAGCTCACCAGGGTTTGAGACCCAGTACTTC
CASSPGFETQYF
>.|TRBV14|TRBJ1-6|15|few
TGTGCCAGCAGCCAAGATTTTACCGTTAATTCACCCCTCCACTTT
CASSQDFTVNSPLHF
>.|TRBV5-5|TRBJ2-5|14|.
TGTGCCAGCAGCTTGGGCCTCCCCTATGAGGCCCAGTACTTC
CASSLGLPYEAQYF
>TRBD1|TRBV7-2|TRBJ1-2|16|few
TGTGCCAGCAGCTTACAGGGGGCCATGTCGAACTATGGCTACACCTTC
CASSLQGAMSNYGYTF
>TRBD2|TRBV29-1|TRBJ2-3|15|few
TGCAGCGTAAGAAGCGGGAGGGCCGTCGCAGATACGCAGTATTTT
CSVRSGRAVADTQYF
>TRBD1|TRBV20-1|TRBJ1-1|15|.
TGCAGTGCTTTCAACGCGAGGGGGCCGAACACTGAAGCTTTCTTT
CSAFNARGPNTEAFF
>.|TRBV28|TRBJ2-5|13|few
TGTGCCAGCTCACTACAGGGTAGCGAGACCCAGTACTTC
CASSLQGSETQYF
>.|TRBV7-3|TRBJ2-3|12|few
TGTGCCAGCAGCTTAAACGGGGGATGGCAGTATTTT
CASSLNGGWQYF
>.|TRBV30|TRBJ1-1|14|.
TGTGCCTGGAGTAGAGACGACAGAGGACAAAAAGCTTTCTTT
CAWSRDDRGQKAFF
>.|TRBV6-5|TRBJ2-2|16|.
TGTGCCAGCAGTTACTCGTATCCCTCAAGTACCGGGGAGCTGTTTTTT
CASSYSYPSSTGELFF
>TRBD1|TRBV30|TRBJ1-2|15|few
TGTGCCTGGGTCCGTGGACAGGGATTTTTTCATGGCTACACCTTC
CAWVRGQGFFHGYTF
>.|TRBV5-1|TRBJ2-1|16|few
TGCGCCAGCAGCACAACCGGGACCCCTTCCTACAATGAGCAGTTCTTC
CASSTTGTPSYNEQFF
>TRBD1|TRBV6-1|TRBJ1-1|15|few
TGTGCCACCAAAAAAATAGACAGGGGGAACACTGAAGCTTTCTTT
CATKKIDRGNTEAFF
>.|TRBV10-3|TRBJ2-2|15|.
TGTGCCATCAGCGAGACAGCATCGAACACCGGGGAGCTGTTTTTT
CAISETASNTGELFF
>.|TRBV15|TRBJ2-7|13|.
TGTGCCACCAGCAGAGATATGTGGCGCGAGCAGTACTTC
CATSRDMWREQYF
>.|TRBV5-1|TRBJ2-3|17|.
TGCGCCAGCAGCTCACGGACGTGGGAGGTTCGAGCAGATACGCAGTATTTT
CASSSRTWEVRADTQYF
>TRBD2|TRBV6-1|TRBJ2-3|14|few
TGTGCCAGCAGAGCGGGAGGGCCTAGAGATACGCAGTATTTT
CASRAGGPRDTQYF
>TRBD1|TRBV14|TRBJ1-2|16|.
TGTGCCAGCAGCCAAGATCGGGGACAGGGAGCTCTAGGCTACACCTTC
CASSQDRGQGALGYTF
>TRBD1|TRBV7-8|TRBJ1-3|20|.
TGTGCCAGCAGCCCGGGTCCCGGGACAGGGCTTCAAGTGGGCGGAAACACCATATATTTT
CASSPGPGTGLQVGGNTIYF
>.|TRBV18|TRBJ2-1|16|few
TGTGCCAGCTCACCAGGGTCGGGGCAGGGCTACAATGAGCAGTTCTTC
CASSPGSGQGYNEQFF
>TRBD1|TRBV19|TRBJ1-2|18|.
TGTGCCAGTAGCATTTTGCGCCGGGACAGGGATACTAACTATGGCTACACCTTC
CASSILRRDRDTNYGYTF
>.|TRBV29-1|TRBJ2-3|14|.
TGCAGCGTTGAGTCAGGGGATAGCACAGATACGCAGTATTTT
CSVESGDSTDTQYF
>.|TRBV29-1|TRBJ1-1|13|many
TGCAGCGTCGACGGGGGTATTGGCACTGAAGCTTTCTTT
CSVDGGIGTEAFF
>.|TRBV7-8|TRBJ2-2|15|.
TGTGCCAGCAGCTTAAAAAGCAGCCTCACCGGGGAGCTGTTTTTT
CASSLKSSLTGELFF
>.|TRBV19|TRBJ1-2|17|few
TGTGCCAGTAGTCGAACCTGGAGTCCTCAGTCTAACTATGGCTACACCTTC
CASSRTWSPQSNYGYTF
>.|TRBV27|TRBJ2-3|15|.
TGTGCCAGCACCCTTAGGGGGAGAGCCACAGATACGCAGTATTTT
CASTLRGRATDTQYF
>.|TRBV25-1|TRBJ2-1|15|.
TGTGCCAGCAGTGACCCATCGGGGGTGAATAATGAGCAGTTCTTC
CASSDPSGVNNEQFF
>.|TRBV9|TRBJ1-1|15|.
TGTGCCAGCAGCGTAGGGGCCCTTCGGAACACTGAAGCTTTCTTT
CASSVGALRNTEAFF
>.|TRBV10-3|TRBJ2-2|14|.
TGTGCCATCAGTCCCCGGGAGAACACCGGGGAGCTGTTTTTT
CAISPRENTGELFF
>TRBD1|TRBV28|TRBJ1-2|16|.
TGTGCCAGCAGACCGTCAGGGGGCCTCGCCATCTATGGCTACACCTTC
CASRPSGGLAIYGYTF
>.|TRBV5-6|TRBJ1-1|11|.
TGTGCCAGCAGAAAGAGAAGTGAAGCTTTCTTT
CASRKRSEAFF
>TRBD1|TRBV6-1|TRBJ1-2|15|.
TGTGCCAGCAGTGAAAAGGACAGGGACCACTATGGCTACACCTTC
CASSEKDRDHYGYTF
>.|TRBV11-2|TRBJ2-2|16|.
TGTGCCAGCAGCTTAGATGTGACCAAGAACACCGGGGAGCTGTTTTTT
CASSLDVTKNTGELFF
>TRBD2|TRBV12-3/TRBV12-4|TRBJ2-1|15|.
TGTGCCAGCAGGTCGGGACTAGCGGGCCTCAATGAGCAGTTCTTC
CASRSGLAGLNEQFF
>TRBD1|TRBV12-3/TRBV12-4|TRBJ1-2|13|few
TGTGCCACGGCCGAGACAGGGTCGACTGGCTACACCTTC
CATAETGSTGYTF
>TRBD1|TRBV5-1|TRBJ1-4|18|.
TGCGCCAGCAGCTTCAAAGCGGGACAGCGGGCAACTAATGAAAAACTGTTTTTT
CASSFKAGQRATNEKLFF
>.|TRBV6-5|TRBJ2-2|14|few
TGTGCCAGCAGTTCCCAGGCGAACACCGGGGAGCTGTTTTTT
CASSSQANTGELFF
>TRBD2|TRBV6-2/TRBV6-3|TRBJ2-1|19|.
TGTGCCAGCAGTCCGGGAGGAACTCTCCGGGTGGATCGTTGGAATGAGCAGTTCTTC
CASSPGGTLRVDRWNEQFF
>TRBD2|TRBV20-1|TRBJ2-3|17|.
TGCTGTGCTAGAGACTGGGGAGTAGCGGGTCGCACAGATACGCAGTATTTT
CCARDWGVAGRTDTQYF